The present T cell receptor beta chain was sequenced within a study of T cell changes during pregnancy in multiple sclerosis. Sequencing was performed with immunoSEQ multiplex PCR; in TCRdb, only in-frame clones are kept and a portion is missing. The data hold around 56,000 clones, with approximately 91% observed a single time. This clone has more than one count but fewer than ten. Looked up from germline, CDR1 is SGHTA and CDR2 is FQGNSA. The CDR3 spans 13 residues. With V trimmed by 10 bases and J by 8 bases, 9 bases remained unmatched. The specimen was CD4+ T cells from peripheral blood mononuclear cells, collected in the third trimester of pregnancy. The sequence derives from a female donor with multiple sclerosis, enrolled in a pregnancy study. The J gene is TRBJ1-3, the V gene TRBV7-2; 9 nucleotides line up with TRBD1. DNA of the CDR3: TGTGCCACCCGGGACAGGGATGTAGACACCATATATTTT. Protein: CATRDRDVDTIYF.